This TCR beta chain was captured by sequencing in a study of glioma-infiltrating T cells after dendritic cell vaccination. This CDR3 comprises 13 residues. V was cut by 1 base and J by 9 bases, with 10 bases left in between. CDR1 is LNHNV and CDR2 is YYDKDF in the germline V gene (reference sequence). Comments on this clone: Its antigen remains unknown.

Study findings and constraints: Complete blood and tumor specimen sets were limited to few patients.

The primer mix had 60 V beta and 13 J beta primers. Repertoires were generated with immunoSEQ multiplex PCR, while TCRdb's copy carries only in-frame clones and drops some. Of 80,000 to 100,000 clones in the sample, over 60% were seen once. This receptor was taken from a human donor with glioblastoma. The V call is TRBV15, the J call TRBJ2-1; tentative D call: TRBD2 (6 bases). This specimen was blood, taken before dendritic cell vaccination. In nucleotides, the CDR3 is TGTGCCACCAGCAGAGGGGGGGATGGTGAGCAGTTCTTC. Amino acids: CATSRGGDGEQFF.